The subject of this entry is one T cell receptor (beta chain). Its antigen is not known. This entry belongs to a study of regulatory T cells in long-lasting Graves disease. Arm-PCR of CDR3 regions and iRepertoire HTBI primers were used to build TCR beta libraries. One entry per CDR3 protein results from TCRdb running MiXCR on the multiplex PCR reads. The sample holds hundreds of thousands of distinct CDR3 sequences, around 17% seen once. Findings of the study overall: Persistent-disease Graves' patients showed less TCR diversity than new cases. Owing to a sample size that was small, accuracy may have been reduced.

Time point: newly diagnosed GD, antithyroid drugs for less than 3 months. PBMC-extracted RNA yielded the TCR library. This same sample was also part of a study on T cells in Graves' hyperthyroidism and ophthalmopathy. From that second work: Ophthalmopathy was distinguished from stable hyperthyroidism by 13 V-J signatures. For ophthalmopathy, model prediction preceded onset by a median about 6 months.

This TCR came from a man aged 40-50 years with Graves disease. This material consisted of peripheral blood mononuclear cells (PBMCs), taken at new diagnosis, from a patient treated with antithyroid drugs.

For the CDR3, the DNA is TGCAGCGTTAGGCAGGGCAGGGGCACCGGGGAGCTGTTTTTT. Amino acids: CSVRQGRGTGELFF. The V call is TRBV29-1, the J call TRBJ2-2, with a tentative D call TRBD1 (6 bases). The length of the CDR3 is 14 residues. From germline, CDR1 is SQVTM and CDR2 ANQGSEA. V lost 5 bases to trimming and J lost 4 bases, with 14 bases between them.